The 20 T cell receptor beta chains presented below share a single source sample, sequenced in a study of shared clonotypes between healthy human individuals. The repertoire was sequenced with immunoSEQ multiplex PCR; TCRdb's copy has only in-frame clones and lacks some. The profile shows around 2.1 million clones, approximately 94% of them singletons. The sample was naive CD4+ T cells sorted from blood. Subset described: CD45RA+ positively selected. The origin of the receptors is a man younger than 35 in good health.

J is TRBJ2-5 and V is TRBV5-6; D possibly matches TRBD1 or TRBD2 (5 bases each). The CDR3 totals 14 residues. Germline CDR1 reads SGHDT; CDR2 reads YYEEEE. V lost 1 base and J 2 bases, leaving 9 bases between the germline ends. The CDR3 region is CASSLRDGQETQYF. The CDR3 DNA reads as TGTGCCAGCAGCTTGAGGGACGGTCAAGAGACCCAGTACTTC.

Comment on this clone: Other nucleotide sequences in the sample specify the same CDR3. V gene TRBV10-3 combines with J gene TRBJ1-1; D unresolved. V lost 6 bases, J lost 1 base, and 3 bases lay in between. This CDR3 region has 11 residues. CDR1 is ENHRY, CDR2 SYGVKD, per germline. The CDR3 region has the DNA TGTGCCATCAGGCAGAACACTGAAGCTTTCTTT. This sequence encodes CAIRQNTEAFF.

V gene TRBV2 combines with J gene TRBJ1-5, with a tentative D call TRBD1 (5 bases). V was trimmed by 7 bases and J by 3 bases, leaving 13 bases between them. This CDR3 has 14 amino acids. From germline, CDR1 is SNHLY and CDR2 FYNNEI. The CDR3 bases are TGTGCCAGCATTCGAGACAGCCTCAATCAGCCCCAGCATTTT. It is translated as CASIRDSLNQPQHF.

J is TRBJ2-7 and V is TRBV5-4; TRBD1 or TRBD2 may be the D gene (6 bases each). V lost 1 base, J lost 3 bases, and 14 bases lay in between. Germline-derived CDR1 and CDR2 are SGHNT and YYREEE (reference sequence). CDR3 length: 15 residues. CDR3 region: CASSLSGGGLYEQYF. The CDR3, as DNA: TGTGCCAGCAGCTTGTCTGGAGGGGGGCTCTACGAGCAGTACTTC.

The V call is TRBV11-2, the J call TRBJ2-1; D remains ambiguous. This CDR3 spans 11 amino acids. V lost 5 bases and J lost 6, with 5 bases in between. The germline CDR1 and CDR2 sequences are SGHAT and FQNNGV. CDR3 sequence reads: CASSQSNEQFF. For the CDR3, the DNA is TGTGCCAGCAGCCAATCCAATGAGCAGTTCTTC.

About this clone: Distinct nucleotide sequences in the sample also encode this CDR3. V usage is TRBV19 and J usage is TRBJ1-5; D remains unclear. The ends were cut back, 5 bases at V and 4 bases at J, with 6 bases in the middle. The germline V gene has CDR1 LNHDA and CDR2 SQIVND (reference sequence). The CDR3 is 12 residues long. The CDR3 DNA is TGTGCCAGTAGTCCGGGAAATCAGCCCCAGCATTTT. It yields the protein CASSPGNQPQHF. The whole variable domain, remainder taken from reference TRBV19 and TRBJ1-5, is DGGITQSPKYLFRKEGQNVTLSCEQNLNHDAMYWYRQDPGQGLRLIYYSQIVNDFQKGDIAEGYSVSREKKESFPLTVTSAQKNPTAFYLCASSPGNQPQHFGDGTRLSIL.

J is TRBJ2-7 and V is TRBV2, with D unresolved. Trimming stripped 2 bases from V and 4 bases from J, with 6 bases between. Germline V gene lookup returns CDR1 SNHLY and CDR2 FYNNEI. This CDR3 region has 12 residues. CDR3: CASSENDYEQYF. The CDR3, as DNA: TGTGCCAGCAGTGAAAACGATTACGAGCAGTACTTC.

V is TRBV5-1 and J is TRBJ1-1; a weak D match, TRBD1 (6 bases). With 4 bases removed from V and 2 bases from J, the gap between germline ends came to 12 bases. Germline CDR1 reads SGHRS; CDR2 reads YFSETQ. This CDR3 has 14 amino acids. The CDR3 loop reads CASSPTDRNTEAFF. The CDR3 DNA reads as TGCGCCAGCAGCCCCACGGACAGAAACACTGAAGCTTTCTTT.

The chain joins TRBV25-1 to TRBJ2-7; perhaps TRBD1 as D (6 bases). V was shortened by 6 bases and J by 4 bases, with 13 bases between the two germline ends. CDR3 length: 13 residues. The germline gives CDR1 MGHDK, CDR2 SYGVNS. For the CDR3, the DNA is TGTGCCAGCAGCAACCTGGGGACATACGAGCAGTACTTC. Residues: CASSNLGTYEQYF.

The CDR3 reads CASWTGGQGSPLHF. CDR3 DNA: TGTGCCTCCTGGACAGGGGGCCAGGGGTCACCCCTCCACTTT. The chain links TRBV30 to TRBJ1-6, with 11 bases aligning to TRBD1. Per germline, CDR1 GTSNPN and CDR2 SVGIG (reference sequence). There are 14 residues in the CDR3. Losses at the gene ends were 7 bases for V and 10 bases for J; bases not matched to a gene: 9. The complete variable domain, with remaining parts taken from reference TRBV30 and TRBJ1-6, reads SQTIHQWPATLVQPVGSPLSLECTVEGTSNPNLYWYRQAAGRGLQLLFYSVGIGQISSEVPQNLSASRPQDRQFILSSKKLLLSDSGFYLCASWTGGQGSPLHFGNGTRLTVT.

This chain links TRBV5-1 with TRBJ2-2; tentatively, D is TRBD1 or TRBD2 (5 bases each). V dropped 4 bases and J dropped 1 base, with 11 bases sitting between them. This CDR3 region has 15 residues. Germline CDR1 is SGHRS and CDR2 is YFSETQ. This chain's CDR3 is CASSPQRGNTGELFF. DNA for the CDR3: TGCGCCAGCAGCCCCCAGAGGGGGAACACCGGGGAGCTGTTTTTT.

The CDR3 nucleotides read TGTGCCAGCAGTTCTGGCCGGTTTAATGAAAAACTGTTTTTT. This gives the protein CASSSGRFNEKLFF. J is TRBJ1-4 and V is TRBV6-5; unclear D gene. The CDR3 contains 14 residues. Germline assignment: CDR1 MNHEY and CDR2 SVGAGI. V was shortened by 4 bases and J by 4 bases, with 10 bases between the two germline ends.

This chain uses TRBV20-1 with TRBJ1-2; D remains unclear. Deletions cut 5 bases from V and 1 base from J, with 2 bases between. Germline-derived CDR1 and CDR2 are DFQATT and SNEGSKA (reference sequence). This CDR3 is 10 amino acids long. The CDR3 here is CSAGNYGYTF. The CDR3 bases are TGCAGTGCTGGTAACTATGGCTACACCTTC.

The V call is TRBV29-1, the J call TRBJ2-7, with no clear D. The V gene lost 0 bases and the J gene lost 2 bases, with 5 bases spanning the gap. This CDR3 is built from 12 residues. Looked up from germline, CDR1 is SQVTM and CDR2 is ANQGSEA. CDR3 in DNA: TGCAGCGTTGAAGAAAGTCCCTACGAGCAGTACTTC. This gives the protein CSVEESPYEQYF.

In regard to this clone: The same CDR3 can be traced to other DNA sequences in this sample. This rearrangement joins TRBV30 to TRBJ1-4; D is possibly TRBD1 (6 bases). The CDR3 runs to 14 residues. Trimming pared 0 bases from V and 2 bases from J, leaving 7 bases between. Germline V gives CDR1 GTSNPN, CDR2 SVGIG (reference sequence). The CDR3 protein is CAWSVGGTNEKLFF. CDR3 in DNA: TGTGCCTGGAGTGTTGGGGGCACTAATGAAAAACTGTTTTTT. Complete variable domain (other parts from reference TRBV30 and TRBJ1-4): SQTIHQWPATLVQPVGSPLSLECTVEGTSNPNLYWYRQAAGRGLQLLFYSVGIGQISSEVPQNLSASRPQDRQFILSSKKLLLSDSGFYLCAWSVGGTNEKLFFGSGTQLSVL.

The chain employs TRBV18 and TRBJ2-1; TRBD2 is a possible D gene (6 bases). CDR1 is KGHSH and CDR2 is LQKENI in the germline V gene. The CDR3 is 13 amino acids. With 0 bases removed from V and 12 bases from J, the gap between germline ends came to 12 bases. The CDR3 nucleotides are TGTGCCAGCTCACCACCTACTCGAGCGGGGCAGTTCTTC. It is translated as CASSPPTRAGQFF.

Regarding this clone: This sample includes further DNA sequences coding for the same CDR3. The CDR3 bases are TGTGCCAGCAGCTCCAGGGGAGCGTATAATTCACCCCTCCACTTT. It translates to CASSSRGAYNSPLHF. The rearrangement links TRBV7-2 to TRBJ1-6, with a possible D match to TRBD1 (6 bases). The CDR3 totals 15 residues. CDR1 and CDR2 (germline): SGHTA, FQGNSA. Deletions cut 4 bases from V and 4 bases from J, with 11 bases between.

The J gene is TRBJ2-7, the V gene TRBV28; perhaps TRBD2 as D (5 bases). CDR3 length: 13 residues. Germline V gene lookup returns CDR1 MDHEN and CDR2 SYDVKM. V was shortened by 7 bases and J by 2 bases, with 12 bases between the two germline ends. This CDR3 reads CASKGDFPYEQYF. CDR3 nucleotide sequence: TGTGCCAGCAAGGGAGATTTTCCCTACGAGCAGTACTTC.

This clone was seen only a few times. This chain links TRBV29-1 with TRBJ1-1; possibly TRBD1 for D (6 bases). V was pared by 8 bases and J by 3 bases, with 16 bases between. The CDR3 runs 13 residues. Germline V lookup: CDR1 SQVTM, CDR2 ANQGSEA. CDR3 sequence (DNA): TGCAGCACCGGGGGGGCAGGGGACACTGAAGCTTTCTTT. Its translation: CSTGGAGDTEAFF.

This clone was detected only once. The chain is built from TRBV7-2 and TRBJ1-4, with a tentative D call TRBD1 (6 bases). The CDR3 sequence is 15 residues long. V dropped 6 bases and J dropped 0 bases, with 11 bases sitting between them. Germline-derived CDR1 and CDR2 are SGHTA and FQGNSA. Here the CDR3 DNA reads TGTGCCAGCAGACTACAGGGAGCAACTAATGAAAAACTGTTTTTT. Translation gives CASRLQGATNEKLFF.